This T cell receptor beta chain was identified during a study of spatial heterogeneity in lung cancer. Whole-study results and caveats: Mutation tallies in tumors tracked expanded intratumoral alpha and beta TCR counts.

MiXCR was run by TCRdb on the 5' RACE reads, yielding one entry per CDR3 protein. The profile covers over 800 distinct CDR3 sequences, with 32% appearing a single time and 25% to 30% taken by the ten largest. The time point denotes: sample taken at primary tumor resection. Samples were donated by 72 untreated early-stage non-small cell lung cancer patients. Points on this clonotype: What it binds is not known.

The CDR3 length is 14 residues. From germline, CDR1 is LNHDA and CDR2 SQIVND (reference sequence). The J segment lost 8 bases and the V segment lost 5 bases, leaving 3 bases of the junction unmatched. The TCR was taken from a male donor with early-stage non-small cell lung cancer. The chain uses TRBV19 and TRBJ2-1; 13 positions match TRBD2. The sequencing here drew on lung tumor tissue, taken at surgery. CDR3 nucleotide sequence: TGTGCCAGTAGTGGACTAGCGGGAGAAGATGAGCAGTTCTTC. It is translated as CASSGLAGEDEQFF.